The sequence of this T cell receptor beta chain was determined in a study of blood T cells in healthy people across ages. Study as a whole: Template switching caught about one barcoded beta molecule for each two T cells. Broader study findings: The fall in TCR beta diversity per million T cells was roughly linear with age.

The authors ran a second PCR of about 7 to 12 cycles using a sample-barcoded 5' primer and a J-beta primer mix. Template switching added a 12-random-nucleotide identifier to every cDNA molecule. TCRdb fed the 5' RACE reads into MiXCR, producing one record per CDR3 protein. The repertoire has roughly 2 million distinct CDR3 sequences, just under 50% of them found once; the top ten carry roughly 2.1%. The table lists this clonotype with a few counts. Its cognate antigen is unknown. After removal of 4 bases from V and 0 bases from J, the junction contained 7 bases not matched to a gene. Germline lookup yields CDR1 MNHEY and CDR2 SMNVEV (reference sequence). The CDR3 runs 19 residues. For every donor, a draw yielded about 9.7 milliliters of peripheral blood.

The gene calls are TRBV27 and TRBJ2-6; 12 bases are a match to TRBD1. The sequence was collected from a woman aged 40 to 49 in good health. Sequenced material: blood. Here the CDR3 DNA reads TGTGCCAGCAGTTCTGTCGGGACAGGGGGCGCCTCTGGGGCCAACGTCCTGACTTTC. Its protein product is CASSSVGTGGASGANVLTF. The entire variable domain, with the rest obtained from reference TRBV27 and TRBJ2-6, is as follows: EAQVTQNPRYLITVTGKKLTVTCSQNMNHEYMSWYRQDPGLGLRQIYYSMNVEVTDKGDVPEGYKVSRKEKRNFPLILESPSPNQTSLYFCASSSVGTGGASGANVLTFGAGSRLTVL.